This TCR beta chain derives from a study of early T cells in non-severe SARS-CoV-2 infection. Across the study: Chains were not paired, and sequencing was done on bulk RNA from unsorted whole blood. Study-wide points: Reliance on VDJdb matching favored anti-spike CD8 responses; private and CD4 specificities were missed.

The library protocol tagged individual cDNA molecules with unique molecular identifiers. One entry per CDR3 protein results from TCRdb running MiXCR on the 5' RACE reads. The data hold 100,000 to 150,000 distinct CDR3 sequences, with 14% to 15% observed a single time. This clonotype occurred a few times. Antigen unknown. The CDR3 has 11 residues. The ends were cut back, 4 bases at V and 4 bases at J, with 3 bases in the middle. Germline-derived CDR1 and CDR2 are SGHRS and YFSETQ. The rearrangement joins TRBV5-1 to TRBJ2-1; D unclear. The sequence derives from an adult who was a healthcare worker with PCR-confirmed SARS-CoV-2 infection or an uninfected control (not recorded which). The sample consisted of whole blood. The CDR3 here is CASSVYNEQFF. The CDR3 coding sequence is TGCGCCAGCAGCGTTTACAATGAGCAGTTCTTC.